The clone carrying this T cell receptor beta chain has at least ten counts. The data were taken from a study of low-dose radiotherapy and immunotherapy resistance in tumors. Alpha and beta chains were covered, as first-strand cDNA relied on TRAV- and TRBV-specific primers. TCR amplification ran approximately 20 PCR cycles using constant-region and V-primer adapter primers. After the mRNA was isolated, it was amplified using in vitro transcription. Using its own MiXCR run on the reads, TCRdb lists one record per CDR3 protein. The repertoire holds tens of thousands of distinct CDR3 sequences, with 8% to 10% as singletons. Indicated time point: before trial treatment. The treatment that donors received included nivolumab, ipilimumab, aspirin, low-dose cyclophosphamide and low-dose radiotherapy. This clonotype originated in a male donor with prostate cancer. Sequenced material: PBMCs, taken before treatment.

The CDR3 here is CASSLYNPGVDEQFF. The CDR3 DNA reads TGTGCCAGCAGCCTCTATAACCCCGGGGTCGATGAGCAGTTCTTC. The chain uses TRBV11-2 and TRBJ2-1, with D maybe TRBD2 (5 bases). V lost 5 bases, J lost 8 bases, and 19 bases lay in between. Germline-derived CDR1 and CDR2 are SGHAT and FQNNGV. The CDR3 extends over 15 amino acids.